One and the same sample provided the 7 T cell receptor beta chains below, sequenced in a study of tumor and adjacent non-tumor tissue in lung cancer. TCRbeta libraries were built with three rounds of nested PCR, modified from ARM-PCR. TCRdb redid the calling of the multiplex PCR reads with MiXCR, one entry per CDR3 protein. Of about 200,000 distinct CDR3 sequences detected, over 55% appear once; the ten largest clones hold approximately 26%. RNA was extracted from bulk tissue without any cell sorting. Sequencing was done on a sample of lung tumor tissue. These receptors were collected from a man aged 55-75 years with non-small cell lung cancer.

Details on this clonotype: One end of the junction does not line up with germline, which may come from a read error. This chain links TRBV20-1 with TRBJ2-1; TRBD2 matches at 9 bases. The CDR3 totals 15 residues. Germline values: CDR1 DFQATT, CDR2 SNEGSKA (reference sequence). The CDR3 here is CSADLPSGEWNEHFF. CDR3 DNA sequence: TGCAGTGCTGACCTACCTAGCGGGGAGTGGAATGAGCACTTCTTC.

Worth noting for this clonotype: Just one base apart from a much larger clone, this may be a read error. The genes are TRBV4-3 and TRBJ1-6, with 7 bases that match TRBD1. The CDR3 extends over 17 amino acids. Germline V gene data show CDR1 as LGHNA and CDR2 as YSLEER. Here the CDR3 DNA reads TGCGCCAGCAGCCAAGATACCGCAGGGACAGTCAATTCACCCCTCCTCTTT. Translated: CASSQDTAGTVNSPLLF.

This clonotype came up once. An end of the junction does not agree with germline; a read error may underlie this. V gene TRBV20-1 combines with J gene TRBJ2-1; 10 positions agree with TRBD2. CDR3 length equals 16 residues. CDR1 DFQATT and CDR2 SNEGSKA come from the germline V gene (reference sequence). The CDR3 reads CSARPSTSGDYNERFF. The CDR3 DNA sequence: TGCAGTGCTAGGCCCTCCACTAGCGGGGACTACAATGAGCGGTTCTTC.

This clonotype was detected ten times or more. The chain is built from TRBV20-1 and TRBJ1-4; D possibly corresponds to TRBD1 (6 bases). The V gene lost 6 bases and the J gene lost 4 bases, with 15 bases spanning the gap. The CDR3 has 14 amino acids. Germline CDR1 is DFQATT and CDR2 is SNEGSKA (reference sequence). The DNA for the CDR3 is TGCAGTGCAGGTGTCGGGACAAGTAATGAAAAACTGTTTTTT. This translates into CSAGVGTSNEKLFF.

Comments on this clonotype: Its ends do not fully match the called genes, so a read error is possible. The chain couples TRBV11-2 to TRBJ2-7; 7 nucleotides match TRBD1. The CDR3 consists of 16 residues. In germline, CDR1 is SGHAT, CDR2 FQNNGV. The CDR3 DNA sequence: TGTGCCAGGAGCTTAGTGTGGGGACAGAGTTTCTACGAGCAGTACTTC. Translated, it gives CARSLVWGQSFYEQYF.

As to this clonotype: One end of the junction varies from germline; a read error may be responsible. This rearrangement joins TRBV20-1 to TRBJ2-3; either TRBD1 or TRBD2 may fit D (5 bases each). CDR3 length: 15 amino acids. Germline CDR1 DFQATT, CDR2 SNEGSKA (reference sequence). The CDR3 spells CCARGAKGKTDTQYF. The CDR3 DNA reads TGCTGTGCTAGAGGGGCCAAGGGGAAGACAGATACGCAGTATTTT.

Note on this clonotype: One end of the junction does not line up with germline, which may come from a read error. The gene calls are TRBV11-2 and TRBJ2-5; D is uncertain. The CDR3 sequence is 14 residues long. CDR1 is SGHAT and CDR2 is FQNNGV in the germline V gene. CDR3 bases: TGTGCCAGCAGCCCCGCGATGGACCATGAGACTCAGTACTTC. Encoded protein: CASSPAMDHETQYF. Full variable domain (missing parts from reference TRBV11-2 and TRBJ2-5): EAGVAQSPRYKIIEKRQSVAFWCNPISGHATLYWYQQILGQGPKLLIQFQNNGVVDDSQLPKDRFSAERLKGVDSTLKIQPAKLEDSAVYLCASSPAMDHETQYFGPGTRLLVL.